Shown below are 24 T cell receptor beta chains from a single sample sequenced in a study of OX40 agonist ivuxolimab in advanced cancers. Produced via immunoSEQ multiplex PCR; TCRdb's table is partial and in-frame only. In the table there are more than 11,000 clones, 65% to 80% of which are singletons. Sample: CD4+ or CD8+ T cells sorted from blood, taken in a trial of the OX40 agonist ivuxolimab. The receptors here all came from an adult with an advanced solid tumor such as melanoma, head and neck, liver or kidney cancer.

The J gene is TRBJ2-7, the V gene TRBV18; TRBD2 matches at 8 bases. The V gene's germline CDR1 is KGHSH and CDR2 LQKENI. J gave up 3 bases and V 1 base, and 5 bases lay outside the gene matches. The length of the CDR3 is 15 residues. CDR3 in amino acids: CASSPRTGGIYEQYF. Written as DNA, the CDR3 is TGTGCCAGCTCACCACGGACGGGAGGGATCTACGAGCAGTACTTC.

V usage is TRBV7-6 and J usage is TRBJ2-7; 7 bases align to TRBD2. V was clipped by 4 bases and J by 0 bases; unmatched bases: 9. Germline CDR1 is SGHVS and CDR2 is FNYEAQ. CDR3 length: 16 amino acids. In DNA form, the CDR3 reads TGTGCCAGCAGCTCTGGCCTAAGGGAGGGCTCCTACGAGCAGTACTTC. Its protein product is CASSSGLREGSYEQYF.

The rearrangement uses TRBV12-5 and TRBJ1-3; TRBD1 is a possible D gene (5 bases). There are 14 residues in the CDR3. V lost 6 bases and J lost 2, with 11 bases in between. CDR1 and CDR2 (germline): LGHNT, FRNRAP. CDR3 region: CASGSGVAGNTIYF. The CDR3 bases are TGTGCTAGTGGATCGGGGGTGGCTGGAAACACCATATATTTT.

This chain uses TRBV30 with TRBJ1-5, with a possible D match to TRBD1 (5 bases). Looked up from germline, CDR1 is GTSNPN and CDR2 is SVGIG (reference sequence). Trimming shortened V by 4 bases and J by 5 bases, and 12 bases separated the two germline ends. This CDR3 spans 13 amino acids. CDR3 nucleotides: TGTGCCTGGAACCGGGACGTTTATCAGCCCCAGCATTTT. Its translation is CAWNRDVYQPQHF.

This clone counts as medium-sized (0.01 to 0.1%). Other DNA sequences of this sample code for an identical CDR3. The rearrangement joins TRBV5-1 to TRBJ2-2, with 8 positions matching TRBD2. CDR1 is SGHRS, CDR2 YFSETQ, per germline. With 0 bases clipped from V and 10 bases from J, the junction kept 8 bases outside the gene matches. The CDR3 consists of 15 residues. CDR3 sequence (DNA): TGCGCCAGCAGCTTGGCACGGGGGGGAATTTTGGAGCTGTTTTTT. This sequence encodes CASSLARGGILELFF. The full variable domain, completed using reference TRBV5-1 and TRBJ2-2, is KAGVTQTPRYLIKTRGQQVTLSCSPISGHRSVSWYQQTPGQGLQFLFEYFSETQRNKGNFPGRFSGRQFSNSRSEMNVSTLELGDSALYLCASSLARGGILELFFGEGSRLTVL.

This chain uses TRBV7-8 with TRBJ2-1, with D unclear. V was cut by 1 base and J by 8 bases, with 3 bases left in between. From germline, CDR1 is SGHVS and CDR2 FQNEAQ. CDR3 length: 11 amino acids. The chain's CDR3 is CASSLVYEQFF. CDR3 bases: TGTGCCAGCAGCTTAGTTTATGAGCAGTTCTTC.

This clone was counted between two and nine times. The rearrangement links TRBV11-2 to TRBJ1-4; D perhaps matches TRBD1 (5 bases). CDR3 length: 15 residues. The germline gives CDR1 SGHAT, CDR2 FQNNGV. V was clipped by 4 bases and J by 7 bases, with 16 bases between them. Here the CDR3 DNA reads TGTGCCAGCAGCTACTACAGGAATCCGAGTGAAAAACTGTTTTTT. It translates to CASSYYRNPSEKLFF.

This chain uses TRBV9 with TRBJ2-2, with a tentative D call TRBD1 (6 bases). The CDR3 spans 17 residues. Trimming shortened V by 4 bases and J by 0 bases, and 16 bases separated the two germline ends. Germline loops: CDR1 SGDLS, CDR2 YYNGEE. The CDR3 here is CASSIPRGRSNTGELFF. The CDR3 DNA is TGTGCCAGCAGCATCCCCAGGGGTCGCTCGAACACCGGGGAGCTGTTTTTT.

This clone was counted once. V is TRBV4-1 and J is TRBJ1-4; D is unresolved. Germline-derived CDR1 and CDR2 are MGHRA and YSYEKL. CDR3 length: 14 residues. Trimming shortened V by 0 bases and J by 6 bases, and 8 bases separated the two germline ends. CDR3 in DNA: TGCGCCAGCAGCCAAGATCCGGCGGATGAAAAACTGTTTTTT. This sequence encodes CASSQDPADEKLFF.

Details on this clone: No DNA is shown, since the ends of the CDR3 on it are uncertain; the CDR3 is the one TCRdb lists. The rearrangement links TRBV6-5 to TRBJ1-4; the table assigns TRBD1, which was not confirmed against the DNA. Germline assignment: CDR1 MNHEY and CDR2 SVGAGI. Including both end residues, the CDR3 is 14 amino acids long. CDR3 amino acids: CASSSGQGVEKLFF.

The genes are TRBV30 and TRBJ1-5; maybe TRBD1 (5 bases). Germline V gene lookup returns CDR1 GTSNPN and CDR2 SVGIG (reference sequence). The CDR3 has 11 amino acids. In nucleotides, the CDR3 is TGTGCTTTTGGGGGGAATCAGCCCCAGCATTTT. It specifies CAFGGNQPQHF. Drawing the rest from reference TRBV30 and TRBJ1-5, the complete variable domain is SQTIHQWPATLVQPVGSPLSLECTVEGTSNPNLYWYRQAAGRGLQLLFYSVGIGQISSEVPQNLSASRPQDRQFILSSKKLLLSDSGFYLCAFGGNQPQHFGDGTRLSIL.

V gene TRBV19 combines with J gene TRBJ1-5; 9 bases fit TRBD1. J gave up 9 bases and V 1 base, and 4 bases lay outside the gene matches. Per the germline V gene, CDR1 is LNHDA and CDR2 is SQIVND (reference sequence). The CDR3 contains 14 residues. The CDR3 coding sequence is TGTGCCAGTAGTATAGTGGGACAGGGTATGCCCCAGCATTTT. Its protein product is CASSIVGQGMPQHF.

The rearrangement links TRBV5-1 to TRBJ2-5; D remains unclear. V shed 3 bases and J shed 1 base, with 10 bases lying between them. Germline V lookup: CDR1 SGHRS, CDR2 YFSETQ. CDR3 length equals 14 residues. The CDR3 DNA sequence: TGCGCCAGCAGCTCCGGACGGATCCAAGAGACCCAGTACTTC. Its protein is CASSSGRIQETQYF.

This chain joins TRBV2 and TRBJ2-3; TRBD2 aligns across 11 bases. This CDR3 comprises 15 residues. Germline values: CDR1 SNHLY, CDR2 FYNNEI. V lost 4 bases, J lost 4 bases, and 4 bases stayed unmatched. The CDR3 sequence is CASSGGTSGSDTQYF. CDR3 coding DNA: TGTGCCAGCAGTGGGGGGACTAGCGGATCAGATACGCAGTATTTT.

The V and J genes are TRBV5-1 and TRBJ2-7; D perhaps matches TRBD2 (5 bases). The CDR3 is 18 amino acids. V lost 3 bases and J lost 2, with 24 bases in between. The V gene's germline CDR1 is SGHRS and CDR2 YFSETQ. The chain's CDR3 is CASSSRGVQLGRTYEQYF. The CDR3 coding sequence is TGCGCCAGCAGCTCCCGTGGGGTCCAACTAGGCCGCACCTACGAGCAGTACTTC. The whole variable domain, remainder taken from reference TRBV5-1 and TRBJ2-7, is KAGVTQTPRYLIKTRGQQVTLSCSPISGHRSVSWYQQTPGQGLQFLFEYFSETQRNKGNFPGRFSGRQFSNSRSEMNVSTLELGDSALYLCASSSRGVQLGRTYEQYFGPGTRLTVT.

This chain links TRBV27 with TRBJ1-5, with unresolved D. The ends were cut back, 5 bases at V and 0 bases at J, with 8 bases in the middle. Germline values: CDR1 MNHEY, CDR2 SMNVEV (reference sequence). There are 14 residues in the CDR3. The CDR3 region is CASSEYSSNQPQHF. DNA for the CDR3: TGTGCCAGCAGTGAATACTCTAGCAATCAGCCCCAGCATTTT.

J is TRBJ2-1 and V is TRBV19; D tentatively fits TRBD1 or TRBD2 (6 bases each). V dropped 1 base and J dropped 8 bases, with 18 bases sitting between them. This CDR3 comprises 16 residues. Germline V gene data show CDR1 as LNHDA and CDR2 as SQIVND (reference sequence). This chain's CDR3 is CASSIGGAEVVYEQFF. CDR3 nucleotides: TGTGCCAGTAGTATAGGGGGGGCGGAGGTCGTCTATGAGCAGTTCTTC.

The chain employs TRBV19 and TRBJ2-1; no firm D call. With 1 base removed from V and 6 bases from J, the gap between germline ends came to 7 bases. CDR1 LNHDA and CDR2 SQIVND come from the germline V gene (reference sequence). This CDR3 contains 13 residues. CDR3 nucleotides: TGTGCCAGTAGTATAGTGGGAAGCAATGAGCAGTTCTTC. It specifies CASSIVGSNEQFF.

This sequence joins TRBV19 and TRBJ2-7; 8 bases are shared with TRBD2. Losses at the gene ends were 5 bases for V and 3 bases for J; bases not matched to a gene: 12. Germline V gene sequence: CDR1 LNHDA, CDR2 SQIVND (reference sequence). The CDR3 totals 16 residues. The CDR3 DNA follows: TGTGCCAGTAGTCCATCCGCGGGGGGATCAGTCTACGAGCAGTACTTC. This translates into CASSPSAGGSVYEQYF.

CDR3 loop: CASSANRVSYNEQFF. The CDR3 region has the DNA TGTGCCAGCAGCGCCAACAGGGTTTCCTACAATGAGCAGTTCTTC. This chain connects TRBV7-9 to TRBJ2-1; weak D call: TRBD1 (6 bases). Germline V CDR1 and CDR2: SEHNR, FQNEAQ (reference sequence). Between the trimmed V and J ends, which lost 5 bases and 1 base, there was a span of 12 bases. There are 15 residues in the CDR3.

This clone was detected once. The chain is built from TRBV5-6 and TRBJ1-6; D ambiguous. Trimming left V 0 bases short and J 5 bases short, with 9 bases between. The CDR3 consists of 15 residues. Germline V gene data show CDR1 as SGHDT and CDR2 as YYEEEE. The DNA of the CDR3 is TGTGCCAGCAGCTTGGCCTGGACGGATAATTCACCCCTCCACTTT. Encoded protein: CASSLAWTDNSPLHF.

The chain carries TRBV18 and TRBJ2-2; D tentatively reads TRBD1 or TRBD2 (5 bases each). CDR3 length equals 14 residues. CDR1 is KGHSH and CDR2 is LQKENI in the germline V gene. Trimming took off 2 bases at V and 3 bases at J, with 7 bases between the two ends. The DNA of the CDR3 is TGTGCCAGCTCACCAGGGACCCACACCGGGGAGCTGTTTTTT. Translated, it gives CASSPGTHTGELFF.

The chain combines TRBV25-1 with TRBJ1-2; 7 nucleotides match TRBD1. CDR1 is MGHDK and CDR2 is SYGVNS in the germline V gene. Unmatched junction bases numbered 5, after V lost 7 bases and J lost 3 bases. The CDR3 is made up of 13 amino acids. The CDR3 is CASIGTDDYGYTF. CDR3 DNA: TGTGCCAGCATTGGGACAGACGACTATGGCTACACCTTC.

The genes are TRBV7-9 and TRBJ2-7; 10 bases are a match to TRBD2. Germline assignment: CDR1 SEHNR and CDR2 FQNEAQ (reference sequence). There are 14 residues in the CDR3. Trimming removed 7 bases from V and 2 bases from J; junction bases left unmatched: 5. This CDR3 reads CASTEREGPYEQYF. The CDR3 nucleotides read TGTGCCAGCACCGAGCGGGAGGGCCCCTACGAGCAGTACTTC.